Reported below is one T cell receptor (beta chain). In the same sample, other DNA sequences code for this CDR3. The data were obtained in a study of blood T cell repertoires in COVID-19. TCRdb's table, derived via immunoSEQ multiplex PCR, lists solely in-frame clones and lacks some. In the table there are fewer than 250,000 clones, 83% of which are singletons. Trimming pared 7 bases from V and 1 base from J, leaving 10 bases between. The germline V gene has CDR1 SQVTM and CDR2 ANQGSEA. This CDR3 has 12 residues. The chain couples TRBV29-1 to TRBJ1-1, with D uncertain. The sequenced sample was peripheral blood. The clonotype originates from a woman in her forties or fifties with acute or convalescent COVID-19. CDR3 coding DNA: TGCAGCGGAGGGCGAGAGAACACTGAAGCTTTCTTT. Its translation is CSGGRENTEAFF.